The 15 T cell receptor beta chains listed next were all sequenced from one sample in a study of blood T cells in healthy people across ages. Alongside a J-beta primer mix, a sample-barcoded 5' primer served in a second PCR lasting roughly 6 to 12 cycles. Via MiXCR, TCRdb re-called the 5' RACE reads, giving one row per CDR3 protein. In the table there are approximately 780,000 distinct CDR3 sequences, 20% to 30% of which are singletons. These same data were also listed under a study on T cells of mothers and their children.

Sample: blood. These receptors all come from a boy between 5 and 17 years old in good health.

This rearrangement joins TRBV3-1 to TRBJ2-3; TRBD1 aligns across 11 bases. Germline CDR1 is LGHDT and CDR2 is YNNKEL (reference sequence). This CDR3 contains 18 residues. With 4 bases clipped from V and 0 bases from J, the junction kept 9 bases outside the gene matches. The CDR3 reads CASSLRDRGGLSTDTQYF. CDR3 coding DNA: TGTGCCAGCAGCCTCCGGGACAGGGGGGGTTTGAGCACAGATACGCAGTATTTT.

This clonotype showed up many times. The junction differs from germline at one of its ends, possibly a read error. Here the CDR3 DNA reads TGTGCCAGCAGTTTAGGGGGGGTAGAGACCCAGTACTTC. This sequence encodes CASSLGGVETQYF. The chain joins TRBV5-1 to TRBJ2-5; D possibly corresponds to TRBD2 (7 bases). The CDR3 sequence is 13 residues long. Germline lookup yields CDR1 SGHRS and CDR2 YFSETQ.

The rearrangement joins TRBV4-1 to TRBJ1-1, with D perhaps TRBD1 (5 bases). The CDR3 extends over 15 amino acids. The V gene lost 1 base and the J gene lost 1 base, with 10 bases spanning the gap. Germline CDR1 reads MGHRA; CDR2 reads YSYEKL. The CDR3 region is CASSQVDRPNTEAFF. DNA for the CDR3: TGCGCCAGCAGCCAAGTCGACAGACCGAACACTGAAGCTTTCTTT.

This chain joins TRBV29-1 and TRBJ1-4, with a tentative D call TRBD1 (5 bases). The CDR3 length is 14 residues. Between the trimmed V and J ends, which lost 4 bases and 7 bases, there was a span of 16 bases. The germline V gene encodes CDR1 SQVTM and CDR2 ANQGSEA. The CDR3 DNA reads TGCAGCGTTGCTTCTGGGCCCGGGGGTGAAAAACTGTTTTTT. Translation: CSVASGPGGEKLFF.

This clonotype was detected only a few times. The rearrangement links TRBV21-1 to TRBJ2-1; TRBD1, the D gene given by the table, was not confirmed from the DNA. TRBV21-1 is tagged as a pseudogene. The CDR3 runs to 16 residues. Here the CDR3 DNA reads TGTGCCAGCAGCCCTTGGGACAGGGGATCCTACAATGAGCAGTTCTTC. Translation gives CASSPWDRGSYNEQFF.

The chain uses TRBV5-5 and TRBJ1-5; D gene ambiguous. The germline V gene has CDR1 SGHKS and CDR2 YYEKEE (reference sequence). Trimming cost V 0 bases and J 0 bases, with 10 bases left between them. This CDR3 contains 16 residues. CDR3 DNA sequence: TGTGCCAGCAGCTTGGGGAAGCCTTATAGCAATCAGCCCCAGCATTTT. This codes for CASSLGKPYSNQPQHF.

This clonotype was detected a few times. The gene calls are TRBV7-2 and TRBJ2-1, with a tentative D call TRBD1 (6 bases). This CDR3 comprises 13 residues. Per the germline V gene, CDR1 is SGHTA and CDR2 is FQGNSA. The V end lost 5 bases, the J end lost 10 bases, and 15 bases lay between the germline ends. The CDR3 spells CASSTTRGEEQFF. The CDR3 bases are TGTGCCAGCAGCACCACCAGGGGAGAAGAGCAGTTCTTC.

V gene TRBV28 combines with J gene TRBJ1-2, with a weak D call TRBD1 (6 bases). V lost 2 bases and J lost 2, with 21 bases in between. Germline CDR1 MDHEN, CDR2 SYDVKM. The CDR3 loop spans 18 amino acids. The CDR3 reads CASSLRMVGTNSNYGYTF. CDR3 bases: TGTGCCAGCAGTTTACGTATGGTGGGGACAAACTCAAACTATGGCTACACCTTC.

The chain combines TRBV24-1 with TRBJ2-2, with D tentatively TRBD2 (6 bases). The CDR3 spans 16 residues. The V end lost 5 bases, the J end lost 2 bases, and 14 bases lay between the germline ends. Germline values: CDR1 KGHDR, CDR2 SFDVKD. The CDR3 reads CATSAGGGGNTGELFF. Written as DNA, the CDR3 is TGTGCCACCAGTGCCGGGGGAGGAGGTAACACCGGGGAGCTGTTTTTT.

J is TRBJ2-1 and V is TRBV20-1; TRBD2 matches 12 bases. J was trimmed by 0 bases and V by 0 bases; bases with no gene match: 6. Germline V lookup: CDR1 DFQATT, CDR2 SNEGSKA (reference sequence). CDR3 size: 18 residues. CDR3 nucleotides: TGCAGTGCTAGAGATCTAGCGGGGGGGACGAGCTCCTACAATGAGCAGTTCTTC. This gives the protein CSARDLAGGTSSYNEQFF.

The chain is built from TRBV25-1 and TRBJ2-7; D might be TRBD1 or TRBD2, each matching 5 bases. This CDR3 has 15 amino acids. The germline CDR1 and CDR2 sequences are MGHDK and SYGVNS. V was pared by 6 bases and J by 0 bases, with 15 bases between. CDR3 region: CASSNGALSSYEQYF. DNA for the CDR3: TGTGCCAGCAGCAACGGGGCCTTGAGCTCCTACGAGCAGTACTTC.

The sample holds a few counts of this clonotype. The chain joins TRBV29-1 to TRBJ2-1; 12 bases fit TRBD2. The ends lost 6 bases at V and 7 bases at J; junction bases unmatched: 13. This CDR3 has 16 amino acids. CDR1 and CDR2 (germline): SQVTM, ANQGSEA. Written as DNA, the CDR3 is TGCAGCGTGGGGGAGGTGACTAGCGGGGGACTAAATGAGCAGTTCTTC. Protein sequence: CSVGEVTSGGLNEQFF.

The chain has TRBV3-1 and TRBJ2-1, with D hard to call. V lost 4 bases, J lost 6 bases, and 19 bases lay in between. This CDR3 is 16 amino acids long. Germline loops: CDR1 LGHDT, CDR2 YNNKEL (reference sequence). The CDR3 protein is CASSLSYSPPGNEQFF. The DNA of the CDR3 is TGTGCCAGCAGCCTTTCTTATTCCCCCCCGGGCAATGAGCAGTTCTTC.

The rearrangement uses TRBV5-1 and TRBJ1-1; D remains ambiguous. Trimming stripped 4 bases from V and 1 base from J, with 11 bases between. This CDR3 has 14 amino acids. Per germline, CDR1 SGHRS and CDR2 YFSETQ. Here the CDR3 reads CASSPQPSNTEAFF. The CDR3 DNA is TGCGCCAGCAGCCCTCAACCGTCGAACACTGAAGCTTTCTTT.

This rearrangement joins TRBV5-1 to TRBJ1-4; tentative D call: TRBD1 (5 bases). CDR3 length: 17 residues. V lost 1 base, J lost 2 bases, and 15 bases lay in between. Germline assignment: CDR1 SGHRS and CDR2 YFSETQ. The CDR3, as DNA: TGCGCCAGCAGCTTGTGGGGGTCTGCGGCCACTAATGAAAAACTGTTTTTT. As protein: CASSLWGSAATNEKLFF.